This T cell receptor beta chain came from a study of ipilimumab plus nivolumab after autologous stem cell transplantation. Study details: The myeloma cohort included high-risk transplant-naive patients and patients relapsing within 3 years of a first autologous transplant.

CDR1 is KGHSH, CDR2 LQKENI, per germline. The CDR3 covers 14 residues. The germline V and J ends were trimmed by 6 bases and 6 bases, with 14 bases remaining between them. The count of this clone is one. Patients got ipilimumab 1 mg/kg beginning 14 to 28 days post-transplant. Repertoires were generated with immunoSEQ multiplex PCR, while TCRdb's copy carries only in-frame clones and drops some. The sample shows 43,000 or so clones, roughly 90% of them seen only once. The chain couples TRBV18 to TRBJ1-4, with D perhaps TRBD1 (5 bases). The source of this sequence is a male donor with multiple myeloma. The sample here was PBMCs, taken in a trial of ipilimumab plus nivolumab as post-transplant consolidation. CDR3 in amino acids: CASSAGLYDEKLFF. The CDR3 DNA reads TGTGCCAGCTCCGCGGGGCTTTATGATGAAAAACTGTTTTTT.